This T cell receptor (beta chain) was identified in a study of shared clonotypes between healthy human individuals. CDR3 length: 16 residues. The V gene's germline CDR1 is SGDLS and CDR2 YYNGEE. V lost 4 bases, J lost 1 base, and 17 bases lay in between. Generated by immunoSEQ multiplex PCR, the TCRdb table keeps only in-frame clones and is missing some. The table includes over 2 million clones, about nine tenths detected once. This sequence joins TRBV9 and TRBJ2-5; weak D call: TRBD1 (5 bases). This clonotype was sampled from a man aged 18 to 35 in good health. Some clones in this sample may be carry-over from other donors' samples. Sequences were obtained from naive CD4+ T cells from PBMCs. Subset described: CD45RA+ positively selected. Written as DNA, the CDR3 is TGTGCCAGCAGCCCCCCGGCAGGGATACTCCAAGAGACCCAGTACTTC. Translation: CASSPPAGILQETQYF. The whole variable domain, remainder taken from reference TRBV9 and TRBJ2-5, is DSGVTQTPKHLITATGQRVTLRCSPRSGDLSVYWYQQSLDQGLQFLIQYYNGEERAKGNILERFSAQQFPDLHSELNLSSLELGDSALYFCASSPPAGILQETQYFGPGTRLLVL.